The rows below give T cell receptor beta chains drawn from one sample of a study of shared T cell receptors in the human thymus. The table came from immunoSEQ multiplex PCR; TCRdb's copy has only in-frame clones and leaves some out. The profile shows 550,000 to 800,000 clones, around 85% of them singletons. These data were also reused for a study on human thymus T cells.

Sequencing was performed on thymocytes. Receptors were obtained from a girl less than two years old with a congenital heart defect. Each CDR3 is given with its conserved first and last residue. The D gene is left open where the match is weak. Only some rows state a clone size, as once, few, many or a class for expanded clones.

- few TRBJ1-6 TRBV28 TGTGCCAGCAGCCCCCTGCCCAGAAATTCACCCCTCCACTTT CASSPLPRNSPLHF
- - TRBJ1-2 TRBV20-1 TGCAGTGCTAGTCCTTCGTACTACACCTTC CSASPSYYTF
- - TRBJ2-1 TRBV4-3 TGCGCCAGCAGCTCTCCCCGGGGGACGGTGGGGAACAATGAGCAGTTCTTC CASSSPRGTVGNNEQFF
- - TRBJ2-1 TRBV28 TGTGCCAGCAGTTTAAGGGACTCCGTACATGGGCAGTTCTTC CASSLRDSVHGQFF
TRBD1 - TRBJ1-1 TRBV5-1 TGCGCCAGCAGCTACGGACAGGGGACGAAGAACACTGAAGCTTTCTTT CASSYGQGTKNTEAFF
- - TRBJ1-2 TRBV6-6 TGTGCCAGCAGTTTCGACCGGGACATTTTATATGGCTACACCTTC CASSFDRDILYGYTF
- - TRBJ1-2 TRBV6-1 TGTGCCAGCAGTGGACTCGGGGGGGCAGGACTTTCTCACGCCTATGGCTACACCTTC CASSGLGGAGLSHAYGYTF
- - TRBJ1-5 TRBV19 TGTGCCAGTAGTCCGACATGCGGCACAGGGTACGGCAATCAGCCCCAGCATTTT CASSPTCGTGYGNQPQHF
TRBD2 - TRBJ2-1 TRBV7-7 TGTGCCAGCAGCTTAGGGAGCGGGAGCTCCTACAATGAGCAGTTCTTC CASSLGSGSSYNEQFF
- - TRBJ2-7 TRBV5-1 TGCGCCAGCAGCTCGCGGGACGGGACGTGGGAGCAGTACTTC CASSSRDGTWEQYF
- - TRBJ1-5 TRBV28 TGTGCCAGCAGTTTTGTCGTGTGGGGGCCGGCAAGCAATCAGCCCCAGCATTTT CASSFVVWGPASNQPQHF
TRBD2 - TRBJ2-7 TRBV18 TGTGCCAGCTCACCGAGCGGGGCCAAGAGCTCCTACGAGCAGTACTTC CASSPSGAKSSYEQYF
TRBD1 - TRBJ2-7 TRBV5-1 TGCGCCAGCCGCGCCGGGACAGTGGGCTCCTACGAGCAGTACTTC CASRAGTVGSYEQYF
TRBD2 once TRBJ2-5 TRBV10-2 TGCGCCAGCAGTGACCCTAGCGGGGCACGTGAGACCCAGTACTTC CASSDPSGARETQYF
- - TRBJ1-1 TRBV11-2 TGTGCCAGCAGCTTAGATATGAAAAGGGGAGGCACTGAAGCTTTCTTT CASSLDMKRGGTEAFF
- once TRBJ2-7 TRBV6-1 TGTGCCACAAGGAGTAGGCAGTACTTC CATRSRQYF
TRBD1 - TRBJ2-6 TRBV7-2 TGTGCCAGCAGCCCACCGGGACAGGGTTCGACTGGGGCCAACGTCCTGACTTTC CASSPPGQGSTGANVLTF
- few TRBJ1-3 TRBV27 TGTGCCAGCAGTTCACGAGGGTCTGGAAACACCATATATTTT CASSSRGSGNTIYF
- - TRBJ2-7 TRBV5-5 TGTGCCAGCAGCCGATTTCGGCGGCCTGACTACGAGCAGTACTTC CASSRFRRPDYEQYF
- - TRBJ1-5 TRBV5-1 TGCGCCAGCAGCTCATGGGGGGTGGGCAATCAGCCCCAGCATTTT CASSSWGVGNQPQHF
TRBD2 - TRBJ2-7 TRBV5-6 TGTGCCAGCAGCTTAAGCGGGGGCTACGAGCAGTACTTC CASSLSGGYEQYF
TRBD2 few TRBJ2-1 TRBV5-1 TGCGCCAGCAGGGGGACTAGCGGGAGCTCCTACAATGAGCAGTTCTTC CASRGTSGSSYNEQFF
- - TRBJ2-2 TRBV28 TGTGCCAGCAGTTTTGACTCGACCGGGGAGCTGTTTTTT CASSFDSTGELFF
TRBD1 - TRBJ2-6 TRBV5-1 TGCGCCAGCAGCTTGTGGGTCTTAGACAGGGGAATCTCTGGGGCCAACGTCCTGACTTTC CASSLWVLDRGISGANVLTF
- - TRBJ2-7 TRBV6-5 TGTGCCAGCAGTTGGGGACACTCTTCTATCTACGAGCAGTACTTC CASSWGHSSIYEQYF
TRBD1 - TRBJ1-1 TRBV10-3 TGTGCCATCACTCAAGGGGGCTTGAACACTGAAGCTTTCTTT CAITQGGLNTEAFF
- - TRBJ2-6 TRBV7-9 TGTGCCAGCAACCGACGGTGGGGCAGCTCTGGGGCCAACGTCCTGACTTTC CASNRRWGSSGANVLTF
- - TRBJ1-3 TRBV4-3 TGCGCCAGCAGCCAAGAATCCTGGACACCGGGAAACACCATATATTTT CASSQESWTPGNTIYF
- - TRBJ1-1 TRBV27 TGTGCCAGCAGTTTATCCCCCCCGCGGGGGGCAAGAACTGAAGCTTTCTTT CASSLSPPRGARTEAFF
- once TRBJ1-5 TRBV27 TGTGCCAGCAAACGGGGCAGGGGCCCTCGTAGCAATCAGCCCCAGCATTTT CASKRGRGPRSNQPQHF
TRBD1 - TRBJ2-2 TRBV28 TGTGCCAGCAGTTTATCTAGACCCAAGGGGGCCCGCGGGGAGCTGTTTTTT CASSLSRPKGARGELFF
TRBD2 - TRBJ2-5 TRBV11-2 TGTGCCAGCAGCTTAGGTCCCCTAGCGGGGGGGCGGGAGACCCAGTACTTC CASSLGPLAGGRETQYF
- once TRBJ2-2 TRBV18 TGTGCCAGCTCACCACCGGCAGGGGATGACACCGGGGAGCTGTTTTTT CASSPPAGDDTGELFF
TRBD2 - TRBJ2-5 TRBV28 TGTGCCAGCAGCTCGGGGGGGGAAAAACTATCTGGAGAGACCCAGTACTTC CASSSGGEKLSGETQYF
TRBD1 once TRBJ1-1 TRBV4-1 TGCGCCAGCAGCCAAGATGGACAGGGGACTAACACTGAAGCTTTCTTT CASSQDGQGTNTEAFF
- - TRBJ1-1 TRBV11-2 TGTGCCAGCAGCTACCTAAACACTGAAGCTTTCTTT CASSYLNTEAFF
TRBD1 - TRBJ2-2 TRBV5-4 TGTGCCAGCAGCCGCACAGGGGCCACCGGGGAGCTGTTTTTT CASSRTGATGELFF
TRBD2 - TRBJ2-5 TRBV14 TGTGCCAGCAGCCAAGCTGTCGGGGGGAAAGAGACCCAGTACTTC CASSQAVGGKETQYF
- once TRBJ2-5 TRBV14 TGTGCCAGCAGTCTCACAGGGCTGGAGACCCAGTACTTC CASSLTGLETQYF
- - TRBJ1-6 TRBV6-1 TGTGCCAGCAGTGTACGACGATGGGCTTCACCCCTCCACTTT CASSVRRWASPLHF
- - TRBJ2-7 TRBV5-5 TGTGCCAGCAGCACCCGGGACACCGTCTCTTCCTACGAGCAGTACTTC CASSTRDTVSSYEQYF
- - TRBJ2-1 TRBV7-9 TGTGCCAGCAAAGAAACGGGGGGCCCGGGCTCCTACAATGAGCAGTTCTTC CASKETGGPGSYNEQFF
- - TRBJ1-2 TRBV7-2 TGTGCCAGCAGCAAACCAGGGGTCTTGGATGGCTACACCTTC CASSKPGVLDGYTF
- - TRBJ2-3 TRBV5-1 TGCGCCACCAGGAAGACTCGGAGCACAGATACGCAGTATTTT CATRKTRSTDTQYF